This TCR beta chain is drawn from a study of cytomegalovirus exposure and HLA in healthy donors. Overall study context: Unique TCRs from HLA-typed donors, roughly 87 million of them, were held in an early data release. Whole-study results and caveats: Altogether, some 170 TCR beta chains were recorded as cytomegalovirus-associated. Prior analysis indicated that the majority of TCR beta V segments exhibited productivity approximately 87% or approximately 30% of the time.

Germline values: CDR1 LNHDA, CDR2 SQIVND (reference sequence). V was trimmed by 2 bases and J by 4 bases, leaving 6 bases between them. The CDR3 runs to 13 residues. This clone was detected only a few times. Its antigen remains unidentified. The PCR ran on 60 Vbeta and 13 Jbeta primers. TCRdb's copy holds only in-frame clones and misses some; the assay was immunoSEQ multiplex PCR. The data show 100,000 to 150,000 clones, about three quarters seen once. The chain combines TRBV19 with TRBJ1-5; D gene uncertain. The receptor's source is a female donor in good health and CMV-seronegative. Sequences were obtained from PBMCs. DNA for the CDR3: TGTGCCAGTAGTATACCCCCTAATCAGCCCCAGCATTTT. It translates to CASSIPPNQPQHF.